The 32 T cell receptor beta chains given below trace back to one sample, sequenced in a study of shared clonotypes between healthy human individuals (dated by TCRdb to 2019 to 2021). Libraries were constructed by the immunoSEQ multiplex PCR assay. Imported from immuneACCESS, the table was reduced by TCRdb to in-frame sequences with V and J called. These copies leave out some clones; in studies compared against another copy, an unresolved V gene accounts for under half, and the cause of the remainder is not known. Present in this sample are about 380,000 clones, approximately 97% of which were seen just once. In total, the top ten clones hold about 0.32% of the sample. Sample: memory CD8+ T cells sorted from blood. The cell subset or site label, as the study defines it: CD45RO+ cells pooled with CCR7-negative TemRA cells. The receptors here all came from a man aged 25 to 40 in good health.

This chain uses TRBV19 with TRBJ2-4, with 12 bases aligning to TRBD2. Trimming cost V 1 base and J 0 bases; bases outside gene matches: 1. The CDR3 contains 17 residues. Germline V gene data show CDR1 as LNHDA and CDR2 as SQIVND (reference sequence). CDR3 residues: CASSIGTSGIAKNIQYF. The CDR3 DNA follows: TGTGCCAGTAGTATAGGGACTAGCGGGATAGCCAAAAACATTCAGTACTTC.

The chain carries TRBV29-1 and TRBJ1-2; 9 bases map to TRBD1. Germline V gene data show CDR1 as SQVTM and CDR2 as ANQGSEA. The CDR3 spans 13 residues. The V segment lost 4 bases and the J segment 2 bases; nucleotides outside the gene matches: 2. CDR3 loop: CSVAGQGNYGYTF. The CDR3 nucleotides read TGCAGCGTTGCAGGACAGGGGAACTATGGCTACACCTTC.

The gene calls are TRBV29-1 and TRBJ2-3; 7 bases line up with TRBD1. This CDR3 is 12 amino acids long. CDR1 and CDR2 (germline): SQVTM, ANQGSEA. The V and J ends lost 7 bases and 6 bases, in that order; junction bases with no gene match: 7. CDR3 in DNA: TGCAGCGGGATGGGACAGACGGATACGCAGTATTTT. Residues: CSGMGQTDTQYF.

The chain employs TRBV5-4 and TRBJ2-1; possibly TRBD1 for D (6 bases). The length of the CDR3 is 12 residues. Germline loops: CDR1 SGHNT, CDR2 YYREEE (reference sequence). Trimming pared 7 bases from V and 7 bases from J, leaving 12 bases between. The CDR3 DNA sequence: TGTGCCAGCGGATCGAGGGGGAATGAGCAGTTCTTC. Translation gives CASGSRGNEQFF.

The chain employs TRBV4-1 and TRBJ2-1, with a possible D match to TRBD2 (5 bases). Germline loops: CDR1 MGHRA, CDR2 YSYEKL. The CDR3 is made up of 14 amino acids. The germline V and J ends were trimmed by 1 base and 8 bases, with 12 bases remaining between them. The CDR3 DNA reads TGCGCCAGCAGCCAAGGCCCCCCTAGCTATGAGCAGTTCTTC. This gives the protein CASSQGPPSYEQFF.

The chain is built from TRBV19 and TRBJ2-3; no definite D call. This CDR3 contains 14 residues. Trimming cost V 3 bases and J 2 bases, with 9 bases left between them. Germline V gives CDR1 LNHDA, CDR2 SQIVND (reference sequence). CDR3 bases: TGTGCCAGTAGTATCTTAACCCACACAGATACGCAGTATTTT. As protein: CASSILTHTDTQYF.

The chain has TRBV5-1 and TRBJ1-6; D possibly corresponds to TRBD1 (5 bases). The germline gives CDR1 SGHRS, CDR2 YFSETQ. This CDR3 comprises 15 residues. V was pared by 0 bases and J by 7 bases, with 11 bases between. The CDR3 nucleotides are TGCGCCAGCAGCTTGGAGGTCGGGGGAAATTCACCCCTCCACTTT. Its protein product is CASSLEVGGNSPLHF.

The chain uses TRBV10-1 and TRBJ2-3, with no clear D. Between the trimmed V and J ends, which lost 6 bases and 2 bases, there was a span of 18 bases. The CDR3 spans 16 residues. The V gene's germline CDR1 is WNHNN and CDR2 SYGVQD (reference sequence). The CDR3 DNA follows: TGCGCCAGCAGCTCCGTAGACTGGACCCACACAGATACGCAGTATTTT. Its translation is CASSSVDWTHTDTQYF.

This chain joins TRBV19 and TRBJ2-4; D is ambiguous. Per the germline V gene, CDR1 is LNHDA and CDR2 is SQIVND (reference sequence). The CDR3 loop spans 13 amino acids. V was trimmed by 4 bases and J by 8 bases, leaving 12 bases between them. CDR3 region: CASSTYLGDIQYF. As DNA, the CDR3 is TGTGCCAGTAGTACATACTTAGGAGACATTCAGTACTTC.

The J gene is TRBJ2-3, the V gene TRBV7-2; 10 bases line up with TRBD2. This CDR3 has 16 residues. The germline gives CDR1 SGHTA, CDR2 FQGNSA. Trimming took 5 bases from V and 0 from J; bases not matched to a gene: 5. The CDR3 sequence is CASSLSGRLSTDTQYF. The DNA for the CDR3 is TGTGCCAGCAGCCTTAGCGGGAGGCTTAGCACAGATACGCAGTATTTT.

As to this clone: The germline gene is not matched at one end of the junction; a read error may be the cause. The gene calls are TRBV7-7 and TRBJ2-1, with 9 bases that match TRBD1. CDR3 length: 14 residues. Germline V gene data show CDR1 as SSHAT and CDR2 as FNYEAQ (reference sequence). The CDR3 region has the DNA TGTGCTAGCAGCTTAGCGACAGGGGGGGATGAGCAGTTCTTC. Amino acid sequence: CASSLATGGDEQFF. Complete variable domain (other parts from reference TRBV7-7 and TRBJ2-1): GAGVSQSPRYKVTKRGQDVTLRCDPISSHATLYWYQQALGQGPEFLTYFNYEAQPDKSGLPSDRFSAERPEGSISTLTIQRTEQRDSAMYRCASSLATGGDEQFFGPGTRLTVL.

The chain joins TRBV2 to TRBJ2-1; unclear D gene. V was pared by 7 bases and J by 8 bases, with 15 bases between. Looked up from germline, CDR1 is SNHLY and CDR2 is FYNNEI. The CDR3 is made up of 13 amino acids. In DNA form, the CDR3 reads TGTGCCAGCATAAGGCCCTATAATGATGAGCAGTTCTTC. Translation: CASIRPYNDEQFF.

The chain uses TRBV19 and TRBJ2-2; 10 bases fit TRBD2. This CDR3 region has 15 residues. After removal of 7 bases from V and 4 bases from J, the junction contained 6 bases not matched to a gene. Germline V gene lookup returns CDR1 LNHDA and CDR2 SQIVND (reference sequence). The CDR3 is CASNLAGASTGELFF. CDR3 nucleotides: TGTGCCAGTAACCTAGCGGGAGCTAGCACCGGGGAGCTGTTTTTT.

A remark on this clone: Additional DNA sequences in this sample encode the identical CDR3. J is TRBJ2-1 and V is TRBV27, with TRBD2 as a possible D gene (6 bases). The CDR3 length is 13 residues. V lost 0 bases, J lost 6 bases, and 6 bases lay in between. Per germline, CDR1 MNHEY and CDR2 SMNVEV (reference sequence). This CDR3 is CASSLSAGNEQFF. Here the CDR3 DNA reads TGTGCCAGCAGTTTATCAGCGGGCAATGAGCAGTTCTTC.

The chain employs TRBV30 and TRBJ1-1; tentatively, D is TRBD1 (5 bases). V was shortened by 0 bases and J by 4 bases, with 12 bases between the two germline ends. Germline assignment: CDR1 GTSNPN and CDR2 SVGIG (reference sequence). The CDR3 length is 14 residues. CDR3: CAWSVRGGFTEAFF. Here the CDR3 DNA reads TGTGCCTGGAGTGTCCGGGGGGGGTTCACTGAAGCTTTCTTT. Complete variable domain (other parts from reference TRBV30 and TRBJ1-1): SQTIHQWPATLVQPVGSPLSLECTVEGTSNPNLYWYRQAAGRGLQLLFYSVGIGQISSEVPQNLSASRPQDRQFILSSKKLLLSDSGFYLCAWSVRGGFTEAFFGQGTRLTVV.

V and J are TRBV5-4 and TRBJ2-1; 12 bases match TRBD2. Germline CDR1 and CDR2: SGHNT and YYREEE (reference sequence). There are 15 residues in the CDR3. V was clipped by 4 bases and J by 15 bases; unmatched bases: 14. The CDR3 DNA follows: TGTGCCAGCAGCCTAGGGCTAGCGGGAGGGAAGGTTAGGTTCTTC. This encodes CASSLGLAGGKVRFF. The variable domain in full, with the rest retrieved from reference TRBV5-4 and TRBJ2-1, is ETGVTQSPTHLIKTRGQQVTLRCSSQSGHNTVSWYQQALGQGPQFIFQYYREEENGRGNFPPRFSGLQFPNYSSELNVNALELDDSALYLCASSLGLAGGKVRFFGPGTRLTVL.

J is TRBJ2-3 and V is TRBV11-2, with TRBD2 matching 9 bases. CDR1 is SGHAT and CDR2 is FQNNGV in the germline V gene. The J segment lost 1 base and the V segment lost 1 base, leaving 0 bases of the junction unmatched. This CDR3 has 15 residues. The CDR3 nucleotides are TGTGCCAGCAGCTTAGGCGGGGGGGGCACAGATACGCAGTATTTT. Protein: CASSLGGGGTDTQYF.

The genes are TRBV19 and TRBJ2-3; 11 bases align to TRBD2. This CDR3 spans 15 amino acids. Trimming cost V 7 bases and J 1 base; bases outside gene matches: 4. CDR1 LNHDA and CDR2 SQIVND come from the germline V gene (reference sequence). The CDR3: CASTQGLAGTDTQYF. As DNA, the CDR3 is TGTGCCAGTACCCAGGGACTAGCGGGCACAGATACGCAGTATTTT.

The chain recombines TRBV20-1 with TRBJ2-1; 8 bases map to TRBD1. CDR3 length: 11 residues. V was clipped by 7 bases and J by 7 bases; unmatched bases: 3. Germline V gene data show CDR1 as DFQATT and CDR2 as SNEGSKA (reference sequence). This chain's CDR3 is CSGQGRNEQFF. The DNA of the CDR3 is TGCAGTGGACAGGGGAGGAATGAGCAGTTCTTC.

V gene TRBV11-3 combines with J gene TRBJ1-2; D remains unclear. V lost 0 bases and J lost 2, with 10 bases in between. Germline CDR1 SGHNT, CDR2 YENEEA. This CDR3 has 15 residues. CDR3 residues: CASSLEDSLNYGYTF. The CDR3 coding sequence is TGTGCCAGCAGCTTAGAGGACTCCCTAAACTATGGCTACACCTTC.

The chain links TRBV10-2 to TRBJ2-3; D not resolved. CDR1 WSHSY and CDR2 SAAADI come from the germline V gene. V was trimmed by 6 bases and J by 8 bases, leaving 9 bases between them. This CDR3 has 11 residues. CDR3 nucleotides: TGCGCCAGCAGCAATTTAGGTACGCAGTATTTT. It yields the protein CASSNLGTQYF.

The chain has TRBV2 and TRBJ1-1; D is uncertain. Per the germline V gene, CDR1 is SNHLY and CDR2 is FYNNEI. The V end was cut by 7 bases, the J end by 1 base, with 7 bases between. The CDR3 sequence is 12 residues long. This chain's CDR3 is CASIYSNTEAFF. The CDR3 bases are TGTGCCAGCATCTATTCGAACACTGAAGCTTTCTTT. Filled out from reference TRBV2 and TRBJ1-1, the complete variable domain reads EPEVTQTPSHQVTQMGQEVILRCVPISNHLYFYWYRQILGQKVEFLVSFYNNEISEKSEIFDDQFSVERPDGSNFTLKIRSTKLEDSAMYFCASIYSNTEAFFGQGTRLTVV.

The chain employs TRBV6-6 and TRBJ1-2; TRBD1 aligns across 7 bases. The CDR3 is made up of 15 amino acids. After removal of 3 bases from V and 2 bases from J, the junction contained 6 bases not matched to a gene. Germline V gene sequence: CDR1 MNHNY, CDR2 SVGAGI (reference sequence). The CDR3: CASSYIPGQNYGYTF. DNA for the CDR3: TGTGCCAGCAGTTATATTCCGGGACAGAACTATGGCTACACCTTC.

V gene TRBV5-1 combines with J gene TRBJ2-1; 11 positions match TRBD2. The length of the CDR3 is 15 residues. The junction had 0 bases not matched to a gene; V was cut back by 0 bases and J by 4 bases. Germline V gene sequence: CDR1 SGHRS, CDR2 YFSETQ. The CDR3 DNA reads as TGCGCCAGCAGCTTGGCTAGCGGGAGGTACAATGAGCAGTTCTTC. Translating it yields CASSLASGRYNEQFF.

The genes are TRBV5-4 and TRBJ1-2; D is unclear. Germline V gene data show CDR1 as SGHNT and CDR2 as YYREEE (reference sequence). The CDR3 contains 11 residues. Trimming removed 3 bases at V and 4 bases at J, with 4 bases between. The CDR3 DNA reads as TGTGCCAGCAGCTGGGGCTATGGCTACACCTTC. This sequence encodes CASSWGYGYTF.

V usage is TRBV10-3 and J usage is TRBJ2-2; 10 nucleotides match TRBD2. V gave up 4 bases and J gave up 1 base; unmatched junction bases: 3. Germline CDR1 ENHRY, CDR2 SYGVKD. CDR3 length: 16 amino acids. The CDR3 protein is CAISARTSGNTGELFF. The CDR3, as DNA: TGTGCCATCAGTGCAAGGACTAGCGGGAACACCGGGGAGCTGTTTTTT.

V is TRBV6-5 and J is TRBJ1-1; TRBD1 agrees at 8 bases. Per germline, CDR1 MNHEY and CDR2 SVGAGI. The J segment lost 5 bases and the V segment lost 6 bases, leaving 8 bases of the junction unmatched. The CDR3 loop spans 14 amino acids. The CDR3 nucleotides read TGTGCCAGCAGGGGAACAGGGGGAGGGACTGAAGCTTTCTTT. It yields the protein CASRGTGGGTEAFF.

The chain has TRBV2 and TRBJ2-1, with 11 bases identical to TRBD2. The V and J ends lost 6 bases and 4 bases, in that order; junction bases with no gene match: 5. This CDR3 is 15 amino acids long. CDR1 is SNHLY, CDR2 FYNNEI, per germline. The CDR3 coding sequence is TGTGCCAGCAGCGGAACTAGCGGGAGATACAATGAGCAGTTCTTC. Protein product: CASSGTSGRYNEQFF.

A single count supports this clone. The chain is built from TRBV7-6 and TRBJ2-7; TRBD2 is a possible D gene (5 bases). The CDR3 loop spans 14 amino acids. Trimming shortened V by 6 bases and J by 7 bases, and 19 bases separated the two germline ends. The V gene's germline CDR1 is SGHVS and CDR2 FNYEAQ. For the CDR3, the DNA is TGTGCCAGCAGAGCGGCCCCCCTAAGCGCGGAGCAGTACTTC. This translates into CASRAAPLSAEQYF.

This clone was seen just once. This rearrangement joins TRBV29-1 to TRBJ1-1, with 8 bases aligning to TRBD1. Germline V gene sequence: CDR1 SQVTM, CDR2 ANQGSEA. The CDR3 runs 12 residues. V lost 7 bases and J lost 4; bases outside the gene matches: 5. Here the CDR3 reads CSARDRITEAFF. The CDR3 DNA sequence: TGCAGCGCCAGGGACAGGATCACTGAAGCTTTCTTT.

The V call is TRBV29-1, the J call TRBJ2-7, with no clear D. Per germline, CDR1 SQVTM and CDR2 ANQGSEA. This CDR3 has 11 amino acids. V gave up 6 bases and J gave up 9 bases, with 15 bases separating them. The DNA of the CDR3 is TGCAGCGTCAAAACTCCCGTTGGGCAGTACTTC. It encodes CSVKTPVGQYF.

The J gene is TRBJ1-5, the V gene TRBV21-1; no DNA check was done on the table's D call, TRBD1. TRBV21-1 has pseudogene status. The CDR3 is 15 residues long. CDR3 nucleotides: TGTGCCAGCAGCAAAGAGGCAGGGGGGAATCAGCCCCAGCATTTT. It yields the protein CASSKEAGGNQPQHF.